Shown below are 24 T cell receptor beta chains from a single sample sequenced in a study of metastatic and nonmetastatic thyroid tumors. TCRdb re-analyzed the PCR reads through MiXCR. The repertoire holds about 46,000 clones, with under 25% as singletons. Every patient was untreated before thyroid surgery. The sequenced sample was blood. The receptors originated from a male donor with papillary thyroid cancer or a benign thyroid nodule (not recorded which). Some clones in this sample may be carry-over from other donors' samples.

This clone was seen repeatedly, ten times or more. V and J are TRBV6-1 and TRBJ2-1; 7 bases align to TRBD1. The V segment lost 6 bases and the J segment 7 bases; nucleotides outside the gene matches: 6. The CDR3 length is 13 residues. Germline V gene data show CDR1 as MNHNS and CDR2 as SASEGT. DNA of the CDR3: TGTGCCAGCAGCTTCATACAGGGGAATGAGCAGTTCTTC. It yields the protein CASSFIQGNEQFF.

This clone was seen only once. This rearrangement joins TRBV20-1 to TRBJ1-2; 9 bases line up with TRBD1. CDR3 size: 15 residues. The germline V gene encodes CDR1 DFQATT and CDR2 SNEGSKA (reference sequence). V shed 6 bases, J shed 2 bases, and the junction held 10 bases outside the gene matches. The CDR3 loop reads CSAESSGTGNYGYTF. For the CDR3, the DNA is TGCAGTGCGGAATCTTCCGGGACAGGGAACTATGGCTACACCTTC.

The chain links TRBV6-6 to TRBJ1-1, with D unresolved. The CDR3 is 12 residues long. Trimming pared 1 base from V and 6 bases from J, leaving 6 bases between. CDR1 is MNHNY, CDR2 SVGAGI, per germline (reference sequence). CDR3 sequence: CASSYFRAEAFF. In nucleotides, the CDR3 is TGTGCCAGCAGTTACTTTAGAGCTGAAGCTTTCTTT.

In its sample, this clone was seen many times. The chain employs TRBV12-3 or TRBV12-4 and TRBJ2-5; no firm D call. Trimming removed 5 bases from V and 5 bases from J, with 9 bases in between. The CDR3 sequence is 12 residues long. CDR3 bases: TGTGCCAGCAGTCCCAAGGTCGAGACCCAGTACTTC. Translating gives CASSPKVETQYF.

The gene calls are TRBV9 and TRBJ2-1; D might be TRBD1 or TRBD2, each matching 6 bases. The length of the CDR3 is 14 residues. Germline V CDR1 and CDR2: SGDLS, YYNGEE. V lost 3 bases to trimming and J lost 5 bases, with 12 bases between them. The CDR3 nucleotides are TGTGCCAGCAGCGACGAGGGGGGACACAATGAGCAGTTCTTC. This sequence encodes CASSDEGGHNEQFF.

This clone was counted a few times. The V gene is TRBV6-1, the J gene TRBJ2-7; 11 nucleotides agree with TRBD2. Germline loops: CDR1 MNHNS, CDR2 SASEGT. J lost 1 base, V lost 6 bases, and 2 bases had no gene match. The CDR3 extends over 14 amino acids. The CDR3 sequence is CASRIAGGSYEQYF. The CDR3 region has the DNA TGTGCCAGCAGGATAGCGGGAGGGTCCTACGAGCAGTACTTC.

The table lists this clone with many counts. This chain links TRBV7-7 with TRBJ2-1; TRBD1 matches 9 bases. Germline CDR1 and CDR2: SSHAT and FNYEAQ (reference sequence). The CDR3 has 13 amino acids. The V gene end was trimmed by 4 bases and the J gene end by 7 bases; junction bases not matched to a gene: 2. Here the CDR3 DNA reads TGTGCCAGCAGCTCTGACAGGGGGAATGAGCAGTTCTTC. This codes for CASSSDRGNEQFF.

The chain employs TRBV7-2 and TRBJ1-1, with a possible D match to TRBD1 (6 bases). The CDR3 length is 13 residues. Looked up from germline, CDR1 is SGHTA and CDR2 is FQGNSA. Trimming stripped 2 bases from V and 3 bases from J, with 7 bases between. The DNA of the CDR3 is TGTGCCAGCAGCTTAAACAGGGACACTGAAGCTTTCTTT. Translating gives CASSLNRDTEAFF.

This clone showed up just a few times. The rearrangement uses TRBV19 and TRBJ1-4, with D unresolved. Germline values: CDR1 LNHDA, CDR2 SQIVND (reference sequence). With 3 bases removed from V and 6 bases from J, the gap between germline ends came to 11 bases. The CDR3 has 14 amino acids. DNA of the CDR3: TGTGCCAGTAGTATTGTGGTAGCGGATGAAAAACTGTTTTTT. Amino acid sequence: CASSIVVADEKLFF. The full variable domain, with the rest looked up from reference TRBV19 and TRBJ1-4, is DGGITQSPKYLFRKEGQNVTLSCEQNLNHDAMYWYRQDPGQGLRLIYYSQIVNDFQKGDIAEGYSVSREKKESFPLTVTSAQKNPTAFYLCASSIVVADEKLFFGSGTQLSVL.

In this sample, this clone turned up many times. The rearrangement links TRBV15 to TRBJ2-1, with D possibly TRBD1 on 6 matching bases. The CDR3 loop spans 15 amino acids. CDR1 and CDR2 from the germline V gene are LNHNV and YYDKDF (reference sequence). V dropped 5 bases and J dropped 10 bases, with 21 bases sitting between them. The CDR3 sequence: CATSPRTVRGNEQFF. The CDR3, as DNA: TGTGCCACCAGCCCACGGACAGTCCGAGGCAACGAGCAGTTCTTC.

The rearrangement joins TRBV18 to TRBJ2-7; D is possibly TRBD1 (5 bases). This CDR3 has 13 amino acids. The V gene lost 2 bases and the J gene lost 6 bases, with 11 bases spanning the gap. Germline V CDR1 and CDR2: KGHSH, LQKENI. CDR3 DNA: TGTGCCAGCTCACCAGCGGACATCCGCGAGCAGTACTTC. It yields the protein CASSPADIREQYF.

The CDR3 protein is CAWEGTGRAEAFF. In DNA, the CDR3 is TGTGCCTGGGAAGGGACAGGGAGGGCTGAAGCTTTCTTT. The chain has TRBV30 and TRBJ1-1; 9 bases agree with TRBD1. The CDR3 spans 13 residues. V lost 5 bases to trimming and J lost 6 bases; unmatched junction nucleotides: 7. Germline values: CDR1 GTSNPN, CDR2 SVGIG (reference sequence).

This clone was picked up a small number of times. The gene calls are TRBV6-1 and TRBJ2-3, with 14 nucleotides matching TRBD2. CDR3 length: 15 amino acids. Germline loops: CDR1 MNHNS, CDR2 SASEGT. Unmatched junction bases numbered 0, after V lost 3 bases and J lost 4 bases. The CDR3 reads CASSETSGGADTQYF. In DNA, the CDR3 is TGTGCCAGCAGTGAGACTAGCGGGGGGGCAGATACGCAGTATTTT.

This clone was counted between two and nine times. This chain connects TRBV10-2 to TRBJ1-1; D not certain. CDR1 is WSHSY and CDR2 is SAAADI in the germline V gene. The CDR3 spans 13 residues. V gave up 0 bases and J gave up 1 base, with 3 bases separating them. The CDR3 sequence: CASSESTNTEAFF. DNA for the CDR3: TGCGCCAGCAGTGAGTCTACGAACACTGAAGCTTTCTTT.

V usage is TRBV5-1 and J usage is TRBJ2-6; D is unclear. V was pared by 0 bases and J by 5 bases, with 9 bases between. Germline V gene data show CDR1 as SGHRS and CDR2 as YFSETQ. The CDR3 spans 15 residues. The CDR3 loop is CASSLAPGWANVLTF. CDR3 nucleotides: TGCGCCAGCAGCTTGGCCCCCGGCTGGGCCAACGTCCTGACTTTC.

This clone has a count of ten or more. The gene calls are TRBV5-1 and TRBJ2-2; 9 bases align to TRBD1. After removal of 0 bases from V and 6 bases from J, the junction contained 3 bases not matched to a gene. The CDR3 sequence is 15 residues long. Looked up from germline, CDR1 is SGHRS and CDR2 is YFSETQ. DNA of the CDR3: TGCGCCAGCAGCTTGGTGGGACAGGGCCCCGGGGAGCTGTTTTTT. Protein sequence: CASSLVGQGPGELFF.

This clone appeared many times. The chain employs TRBV6-1 and TRBJ2-3, with 8 bases aligning to TRBD2. CDR3 length: 15 residues. Germline values: CDR1 MNHNS, CDR2 SASEGT. The trim removed 5 bases at V and 0 bases at J, leaving 4 bases unmatched. The chain's CDR3 is CASSTTSGSTDTQYF. In nucleotides, the CDR3 is TGTGCCAGCAGTACCACTAGCGGTAGCACAGATACGCAGTATTTT.

Remarks on this clone: Other DNA sequences in the sample encode the same CDR3. This chain connects TRBV11-2 to TRBJ1-2; TRBD1 is a possible D gene (6 bases). In germline, CDR1 is SGHAT, CDR2 FQNNGV. The V end was cut by 4 bases, the J end by 2 bases, with 17 bases between. This CDR3 spans 16 amino acids. The CDR3 loop is CASSSRGGGLNYGYTF. CDR3 DNA sequence: TGTGCCAGCAGCTCTCGGGGAGGGGGGCTCAACTATGGCTACACCTTC.

The genes are TRBV19 and TRBJ1-1; D possibly corresponds to TRBD1 (5 bases). V was shortened by 9 bases and J by 1 base, with 12 bases between the two germline ends. CDR3 length: 13 amino acids. Per germline, CDR1 LNHDA and CDR2 SQIVND (reference sequence). For the CDR3, the DNA is TGTGCCAGCAAACCGGGACCGAACACTGAAGCTTTCTTT. Encoded protein: CASKPGPNTEAFF.

This clone has just a few counts. The chain is built from TRBV12-5 and TRBJ1-5, with a tentative D call TRBD1 (5 bases). The ends were cut back, 2 bases at V and 3 bases at J, with 11 bases in the middle. Looked up from germline, CDR1 is LGHNT and CDR2 is FRNRAP. This CDR3 comprises 15 residues. The CDR3 sequence is CASGLSGSPNQPQHF. In DNA form, the CDR3 reads TGTGCTAGTGGTTTGTCAGGGAGTCCCAATCAGCCCCAGCATTTT.

The V call is TRBV6-2 or TRBV6-3, the J call TRBJ2-7, with D uncertain. The CDR3 is 12 residues long. Trimming cost V 3 bases and J 8 bases, with 11 bases left between them. Germline-derived CDR1 and CDR2 are MNHEY and SVGEGT. This chain's CDR3 is CASSYGRGQQYF. CDR3 bases: TGTGCCAGCAGTTATGGGCGTGGCCAGCAGTACTTC.

J is TRBJ2-7 and V is TRBV18; D is unclear. CDR3 length: 15 residues. The V gene's germline CDR1 is KGHSH and CDR2 LQKENI. The V gene lost 0 bases and the J gene lost 6 bases, with 15 bases spanning the gap. Here the CDR3 reads CASSPPSKNKGEQYF. The DNA for the CDR3 is TGTGCCAGCTCACCACCTAGTAAGAACAAGGGCGAGCAGTACTTC.

This clone appeared many times. The gene calls are TRBV30 and TRBJ2-1; D not resolved. The CDR3 spans 14 residues. The germline gives CDR1 GTSNPN, CDR2 SVGIG (reference sequence). Trimming took off 2 bases at V and 2 bases at J, with 10 bases between the two ends. CDR3 bases: TGTGCCTGGAGTTCGACCGATGCCTACAATGAGCAGTTCTTC. Translating gives CAWSSTDAYNEQFF. The full variable domain, rest sourced from reference TRBV30 and TRBJ2-1, is SQTIHQWPATLVQPVGSPLSLECTVEGTSNPNLYWYRQAAGRGLQLLFYSVGIGQISSEVPQNLSASRPQDRQFILSSKKLLLSDSGFYLCAWSSTDAYNEQFFGPGTRLTVL.

In its sample, this clone was seen a few times. A much larger clone lies a single base off, so this may be a read error. The CDR3 spells CASSSRENPYEQYF. CDR3 coding DNA: TGTGCCAGCAGTAGTCGGGAAAATCCCTACGAGCAGTACTTC. V and J are TRBV27 and TRBJ2-7; possible D gene TRBD2, 5 bases. Germline assignment: CDR1 MNHEY and CDR2 SMNVEV (reference sequence). The CDR3 totals 14 residues. V gave up 5 bases and J gave up 2 bases, with 13 bases separating them.